The 16 T cell receptor beta chains below all came from one sample that was sequenced in a study of blood T cell repertoires in COVID-19. The repertoire was sequenced with immunoSEQ multiplex PCR; TCRdb's copy has only in-frame clones and lacks some. In the table there are around 300,000 clones, about 93% of which are singletons. Material for sequencing was peripheral blood. These TCRs come from a woman aged 30 to 39 with COVID-19, enrolled during active disease.

The chain carries TRBV4-3 and TRBJ1-2, with no clear D. From germline, CDR1 is LGHNA and CDR2 YSLEER. Between the trimmed V and J ends, which lost 0 bases and 5 bases, there was a span of 10 bases. This CDR3 comprises 14 residues. The CDR3: CASSQDTGDYGYTF. The CDR3, as DNA: TGCGCCAGCAGCCAAGATACTGGTGATTATGGCTACACCTTC.

The chain carries TRBV29-1 and TRBJ2-3; unclear D gene. V dropped 3 bases and J dropped 0 bases, with 7 bases sitting between them. The V gene's germline CDR1 is SQVTM and CDR2 ANQGSEA. This CDR3 is 13 amino acids long. Here the CDR3 DNA reads TGCAGCGTTGAGAGAACCAGCACAGATACGCAGTATTTT. Protein: CSVERTSTDTQYF.

The chain links TRBV18 to TRBJ2-5; perhaps TRBD2 as D (6 bases). In germline, CDR1 is KGHSH, CDR2 LQKENI. The V end was cut by 3 bases, the J end by 2 bases, with 10 bases between. The CDR3 length is 14 residues. The CDR3 region is CASSPRGGQETQYF. CDR3 nucleotides: TGTGCCAGCTCACCGAGAGGAGGGCAAGAGACCCAGTACTTC. Filled out from reference TRBV18 and TRBJ2-5, the complete variable domain reads NAGVMQNPRHLVRRRGQEARLRCSPMKGHSHVYWYRQLPEEGLKFMVYLQKENIIDESGMPKERFSAEFPKEGPSILRIQQVVRGDSAAYFCASSPRGGQETQYFGPGTRLLVL.

This clone was observed a single time. The rearrangement uses TRBV4-1 and TRBJ2-2; D is perhaps TRBD1 (7 bases). There are 16 residues in the CDR3. Per the germline V gene, CDR1 is MGHRA and CDR2 is YSYEKL. Between the trimmed V and J ends, which lost 3 bases and 6 bases, there was a span of 17 bases. This CDR3 reads CASSHTQTRGAGELFF. CDR3 in DNA: TGCGCCAGCAGCCACACACAAACCAGGGGGGCCGGGGAGCTGTTTTTT.

This chain uses TRBV6-1 with TRBJ2-5, with 9 bases identical to TRBD2. Germline V CDR1 and CDR2: MNHNS, SASEGT. V lost 3 bases, J lost 5 bases, and 13 bases stayed unmatched. This CDR3 is built from 17 residues. The CDR3, as DNA: TGTGCCAGCAGTGATTTCCTAGCGGGGCTCTTAGGGGAGACCCAGTACTTC. Its protein product is CASSDFLAGLLGETQYF.

Comment on this clone: A junction boundary mismatches the germline segment, possibly from a read error. The CDR3 is CASSYTNGRLGVF. The CDR3 nucleotides read TGTGCCAGCAGCTACACCAATGGACGGTTAGGGGTTTTC. The V gene is TRBV7-9, the J gene TRBJ2-4; D perhaps matches TRBD1 (5 bases). Germline V lookup: CDR1 SEHNR, CDR2 FQNEAQ (reference sequence). The CDR3 has 13 amino acids.

The chain combines TRBV6-5 with TRBJ2-7; 12 bases match TRBD2. CDR1 is MNHEY and CDR2 is SVGAGI in the germline V gene. The CDR3 covers 15 residues. Germline trimming cut 2 bases from V and 1 base from J; bases unmatched to any gene: 0. The DNA of the CDR3 is TGTGCCAGCAGTTACGGGACTAGCGGGTCCTACGAGCAGTACTTC. It codes for CASSYGTSGSYEQYF.

The rearrangement joins TRBV3-1 (or the pseudogene TRBV3-2) to TRBJ2-2; D remains ambiguous. Germline V lookup: CDR1 LGHDT, CDR2 YNNKEL (reference sequence). Trimming removed 5 bases at V and 7 bases at J, with 11 bases between. CDR3 length equals 13 residues. The CDR3 reads CASSYGSVGELFF. DNA for the CDR3: TGTGCCAGCAGCTACGGGTCCGTCGGGGAGCTGTTTTTT.

The rearrangement joins TRBV19 to TRBJ2-1; D is ambiguous. Trimming cost V 5 bases and J 2 bases, with 7 bases left between them. The CDR3 runs to 13 residues. In germline, CDR1 is LNHDA, CDR2 SQIVND (reference sequence). CDR3 sequence (DNA): TGTGCCAGTAGTCCTGACACCTACAATGAGCAGTTCTTC. Translating it yields CASSPDTYNEQFF. Combining the CDR3 with reference TRBV19 and TRBJ2-1 gives the whole variable domain DGGITQSPKYLFRKEGQNVTLSCEQNLNHDAMYWYRQDPGQGLRLIYYSQIVNDFQKGDIAEGYSVSREKKESFPLTVTSAQKNPTAFYLCASSPDTYNEQFFGPGTRLTVL.

V and J are TRBV6-5 and TRBJ2-7, with 7 bases that match TRBD2. Germline CDR1 and CDR2: MNHEY and SVGAGI. V shed 11 bases, J shed 4 bases, and the junction held 11 bases outside the gene matches. The CDR3 has 13 amino acids. The CDR3 region is CAVRKGTTYEQYF. The CDR3 bases are TGTGCCGTGCGTAAAGGGACTACGTACGAGCAGTACTTC.

This chain connects TRBV5-1 to TRBJ2-7; D not resolved. Trimming removed 0 bases from V and 0 bases from J, with 7 bases in between. From germline, CDR1 is SGHRS and CDR2 YFSETQ. The CDR3 consists of 14 residues. CDR3 coding DNA: TGCGCCAGCAGCTTGGGACCGGGCTCCTACGAGCAGTACTTC. Translated, it gives CASSLGPGSYEQYF.

This clone was picked up one time. The rearrangement joins TRBV27 to TRBJ1-2, with TRBD1 matching over 7 bases. Losses at the gene ends were 5 bases for V and 4 bases for J; bases not matched to a gene: 10. The CDR3 is made up of 15 amino acids. CDR1 and CDR2 (germline): MNHEY, SMNVEV (reference sequence). CDR3 DNA sequence: TGTGCCAGCAGTCTGGGACAGCCGACACTCTATGGCTACACCTTC. Translated: CASSLGQPTLYGYTF.

This chain joins TRBV27 and TRBJ1-2; possibly TRBD1 for D (5 bases). CDR3 size: 15 residues. V was clipped by 5 bases and J by 5 bases, with 18 bases between them. CDR1 MNHEY and CDR2 SMNVEV come from the germline V gene (reference sequence). This CDR3 is CASSPPPAGRYGYTF. As DNA, the CDR3 is TGTGCCAGCAGTCCCCCCCCGGCAGGGAGGTATGGCTACACCTTC.

The chain couples TRBV9 to TRBJ1-1, with TRBD1 matching over 7 bases. J gave up 0 bases and V 7 bases, and 3 bases lay outside the gene matches. The CDR3 runs 13 residues. CDR1 SGDLS and CDR2 YYNGEE come from the germline V gene. This chain's CDR3 is CASQGGMNTEAFF. DNA for the CDR3: TGTGCCAGCCAAGGGGGCATGAACACTGAAGCTTTCTTT.

This chain joins TRBV7-2 and TRBJ2-2; D uncertain. Germline-derived CDR1 and CDR2 are SGHTA and FQGNSA. The CDR3 covers 12 residues. The V end was cut by 2 bases, the J end by 6 bases, with 4 bases between. The CDR3: CASSLLAGELFF. In DNA form, the CDR3 reads TGTGCCAGCAGCTTACTAGCCGGGGAGCTGTTTTTT.

V usage is TRBV27 and J usage is TRBJ2-5, with 10 bases aligning to TRBD2. With V trimmed by 6 bases and J by 5 bases, 9 bases remained unmatched. Looked up from germline, CDR1 is MNHEY and CDR2 is SMNVEV (reference sequence). The CDR3 is 15 residues long. CDR3: CASSRQGLAMETQYF. In DNA form, the CDR3 reads TGTGCCAGCAGCCGACAGGGACTAGCGATGGAGACCCAGTACTTC.